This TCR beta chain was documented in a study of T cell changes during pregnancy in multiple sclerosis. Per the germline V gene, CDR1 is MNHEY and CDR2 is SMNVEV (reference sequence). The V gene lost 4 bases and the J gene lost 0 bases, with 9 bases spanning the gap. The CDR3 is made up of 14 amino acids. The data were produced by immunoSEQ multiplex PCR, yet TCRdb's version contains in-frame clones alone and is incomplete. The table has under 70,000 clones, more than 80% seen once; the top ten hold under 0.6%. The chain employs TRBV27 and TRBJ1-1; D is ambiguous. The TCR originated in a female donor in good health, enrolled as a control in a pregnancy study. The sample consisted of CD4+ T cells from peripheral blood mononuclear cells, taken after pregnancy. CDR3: CASSSEHMNTEAFF. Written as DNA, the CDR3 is TGTGCCAGCAGTTCTGAACATATGAACACTGAAGCTTTCTTT.